Below, 24 T cell receptor beta chains from the same sample are listed, as sequenced in a study of CD8 T cells in ankylosing spondylitis. TCRdb called the 5' RACE reads again in MiXCR, with one record for every CDR3 protein. The data hold tens of thousands of distinct CDR3 sequences, with about a tenth observed a single time. The sample consisted of blood, either unsorted or a sorted T cell fraction (not recorded which). These TCRs come from a male donor with ankylosing spondylitis or in good health (not recorded which).

This clonotype was counted ten times or more. The J gene is TRBJ2-1, the V gene TRBV6-2 or TRBV6-3; 8 bases line up with TRBD1. CDR3 length: 17 residues. CDR1 MNHEY and CDR2 SVGEGT come from the germline V gene. V lost 2 bases to trimming and J lost 6 bases; unmatched junction nucleotides: 12. CDR3 coding DNA: TGTGCCAGCAGTTACCCCCCTCTCGGGACAGGCCCCAATGAGCAGTTCTTC. Translation: CASSYPPLGTGPNEQFF.

This clonotype has a count of ten or more. The V gene is TRBV6-6, the J gene TRBJ2-1; D ambiguous. The CDR3 spans 12 residues. Germline V CDR1 and CDR2: MNHNY, SVGAGI (reference sequence). V lost 6 bases and J lost 6, with 9 bases in between. The CDR3 DNA is TGTGCCAGCAGCACCCCCGTCAATGAGCAGTTCTTC. Translation gives CASSTPVNEQFF.

This clonotype occurred many times. The chain has TRBV5-1 and TRBJ1-5; D gene uncertain. The CDR3 loop spans 13 amino acids. V gave up 4 bases and J gave up 5 bases, with 10 bases separating them. Germline V gene lookup returns CDR1 SGHRS and CDR2 YFSETQ. The DNA for the CDR3 is TGCGCCAGCAGCCTGGATCCGGATCAGCCCCAGCATTTT. Its protein product is CASSLDPDQPQHF.

This clonotype was counted ten times or more. The genes are TRBV19 and TRBJ2-7; D unresolved. The CDR3 is made up of 13 amino acids. V was clipped by 7 bases and J by 4 bases, with 14 bases between them. Germline lookup yields CDR1 LNHDA and CDR2 SQIVND (reference sequence). CDR3 residues: CASTIRAGYEQYF. The CDR3 coding sequence is TGTGCCAGTACCATTCGGGCAGGTTACGAGCAGTACTTC.

This clonotype was counted only a few times. V usage is TRBV5-1 and J usage is TRBJ2-7, with 8 bases identical to TRBD1. V was pared by 2 bases and J by 6 bases, with 10 bases of the junction left unmatched. Germline loops: CDR1 SGHRS, CDR2 YFSETQ. The CDR3 is made up of 15 amino acids. CDR3 sequence reads: CASSFERTGIGEQYF. The CDR3 nucleotides are TGCGCCAGCAGCTTCGAGAGGACAGGGATAGGCGAGCAGTACTTC. Complete variable domain (other parts from reference TRBV5-1 and TRBJ2-7): KAGVTQTPRYLIKTRGQQVTLSCSPISGHRSVSWYQQTPGQGLQFLFEYFSETQRNKGNFPGRFSGRQFSNSRSEMNVSTLELGDSALYLCASSFERTGIGEQYFGPGTRLTVT.

There are many counts of this clonotype. This chain links TRBV6-1 with TRBJ2-5; D not resolved. Germline V gene lookup returns CDR1 MNHNS and CDR2 SASEGT. The V end was cut by 6 bases, the J end by 5 bases, with 19 bases between. The CDR3 is made up of 15 amino acids. CDR3 DNA sequence: TGTGCCAGCAGAATTATCTGGGCTAGGATGGAGACCCAGTACTTC. Amino acids: CASRIIWARMETQYF.

This clonotype came up a few times. This chain joins TRBV24-1 and TRBJ2-1; 12 nucleotides align to TRBD2. The CDR3 consists of 16 residues. After removal of 2 bases from V and 7 bases from J, the junction contained 5 bases not matched to a gene. The germline CDR1 and CDR2 sequences are KGHDR and SFDVKD. The CDR3 region is CATSDSGLAGMNEQFF. The DNA of the CDR3 is TGTGCCACCAGTGATTCCGGACTAGCGGGAATGAATGAGCAGTTCTTC.

The table lists this clonotype with many counts. This chain uses TRBV29-1 with TRBJ2-1, with 11 positions matching TRBD2. V was clipped by 0 bases and J by 1 base; unmatched bases: 5. The CDR3 is made up of 17 amino acids. Germline assignment: CDR1 SQVTM and CDR2 ANQGSEA. CDR3 nucleotide sequence: TGCAGCGTTGAAGATCTGACTAGCGGGACGTCCTACAATGAGCAGTTCTTC. Translated, it gives CSVEDLTSGTSYNEQFF.

This clonotype showed up many times. The chain recombines TRBV14 with TRBJ2-1; either TRBD1 or TRBD2 may supply D (5 bases each). The V and J ends lost 5 bases and 7 bases respectively, with 15 bases between them. The germline V gene encodes CDR1 SGHDN and CDR2 FVKESK. CDR3 length: 14 amino acids. CDR3 sequence (DNA): TGTGCCAGCAGCAACCTGGGGGTCGGAAATGAGCAGTTCTTC. Protein: CASSNLGVGNEQFF.

In this sample, this clonotype turned up many times. The V call is TRBV5-1, the J call TRBJ2-3, with D uncertain. There are 15 residues in the CDR3. Trimming took 0 bases from V and 0 from J, leaving 8 bases between them. CDR1 is SGHRS and CDR2 is YFSETQ in the germline V gene. As DNA, the CDR3 is TGCGCCAGCAGCTTGGCGGGTAGTAGCACAGATACGCAGTATTTT. This encodes CASSLAGSSTDTQYF.

V is TRBV10-3 and J is TRBJ2-7, with TRBD1 identical over 9 bases. The CDR3 sequence is 15 residues long. J lost 2 bases, V lost 2 bases, and 4 bases had no gene match. Germline V lookup: CDR1 ENHRY, CDR2 SYGVKD. In nucleotides, the CDR3 is TGTGCCATCAGTGAGGGACAGGGGCGGACCTACGAGCAGTACTTC. Amino acids: CAISEGQGRTYEQYF.

This clonotype was seen repeatedly, ten times or more. The rearrangement links TRBV14 to TRBJ2-3, with TRBD2 matching 10 bases. Losses at the gene ends were 4 bases for V and 7 bases for J; bases not matched to a gene: 11. This CDR3 is built from 16 residues. Per germline, CDR1 SGHDN and CDR2 FVKESK. The CDR3 DNA reads TGTGCCAGCAGCCCCCAGCTAGCGGGGGCCGCCAATACGCAGTATTTT. Translation: CASSPQLAGAANTQYF.

This clonotype was seen many times. The rearrangement joins TRBV12-3 or TRBV12-4 to TRBJ1-4; D gene unclear. V lost 5 bases and J 0 bases, leaving 13 bases between the germline ends. CDR3 length: 16 amino acids. The CDR3 is CASSPLGKATNEKLFF. The CDR3 DNA sequence: TGTGCCAGCAGTCCCCTTGGCAAAGCAACTAATGAAAAACTGTTTTTT.

The J gene is TRBJ1-5, the V gene TRBV7-8, with D maybe TRBD1 (5 bases). With 6 bases removed from V and 0 bases from J, the gap between germline ends came to 9 bases. Germline V lookup: CDR1 SGHVS, CDR2 FQNEAQ. The CDR3 length is 14 residues. CDR3 DNA sequence: TGTGCCAGCAGACTCGGGGCTAGCAATCAGCCCCAGCATTTT. The encoded protein is CASRLGASNQPQHF.

The gene calls are TRBV7-8 and TRBJ1-2, with unresolved D. The CDR3 extends over 14 amino acids. CDR1 is SGHVS, CDR2 FQNEAQ, per germline. The V end lost 5 bases, the J end lost 7 bases, and 17 bases lay between the germline ends. The CDR3 region has the DNA TGTGCCAGCAGCCGGGGTGCTGGGGTGGCTGGCTACACCTTC. Translated: CASSRGAGVAGYTF.

This clonotype was counted many times. The V call is TRBV29-1, the J call TRBJ2-3; perhaps D is TRBD1 or TRBD2 (5 bases each). Germline V gene sequence: CDR1 SQVTM, CDR2 ANQGSEA. CDR3 length equals 15 residues. Deletions cut 4 bases from V and 2 bases from J, with 16 bases between. The DNA for the CDR3 is TGCAGCGTTGTTAAAGAGGGACCCATCACAGATACGCAGTATTTT. Translation gives CSVVKEGPITDTQYF.

The sample holds many counts of this clonotype. The chain recombines TRBV3-1 with TRBJ1-4; D is undetermined. V dropped 1 base and J dropped 8 bases, with 8 bases sitting between them. Germline V CDR1 and CDR2: LGHDT, YNNKEL (reference sequence). CDR3 length: 13 residues. The CDR3 DNA reads as TGTGCCAGCAGCCAAGGGATCAGGGAAAAACTGTTTTTT. Protein product: CASSQGIREKLFF. The whole variable domain, remainder taken from reference TRBV3-1 and TRBJ1-4, is DTAVSQTPKYLVTQMGNDKSIKCEQNLGHDTMYWYKQDSKKFLKIMFSYNNKELIINETVPNRFSPKSPDKAHLNLHINSLELGDSAVYFCASSQGIREKLFFGSGTQLSVL.

This clonotype showed up just a few times. The chain employs TRBV4-1 and TRBJ1-2; D gene uncertain. Germline CDR1 and CDR2: MGHRA and YSYEKL. Trimming left V 1 base short and J 4 bases short, with 13 bases between. This CDR3 comprises 15 residues. CDR3 loop: CASSQGLTAPYGYTF. The CDR3 nucleotides are TGCGCCAGCAGCCAAGGTTTAACAGCACCCTATGGCTACACCTTC.

There are many counts of this clonotype. V usage is TRBV19 and J usage is TRBJ2-7; D may be TRBD1 (6 bases). Trimming removed 4 bases at V and 2 bases at J, with 9 bases between. The CDR3 is made up of 13 amino acids. The germline V gene has CDR1 LNHDA and CDR2 SQIVND (reference sequence). DNA for the CDR3: TGTGCCAGTAGTACGGGACATACCTACGAGCAGTACTTC. It translates to CASSTGHTYEQYF.

At least ten counts were recorded for this clonotype. The V and J genes are TRBV20-1 and TRBJ2-1; 8 bases line up with TRBD2. The ends lost 0 bases at V and 6 bases at J; junction bases unmatched: 13. The CDR3 covers 17 residues. Germline V gene lookup returns CDR1 DFQATT and CDR2 SNEGSKA (reference sequence). CDR3 sequence (DNA): TGCAGTGCTAGAGATCGGCCTGCAAGCGGGAGTGGCAATGAGCAGTTCTTC. It is translated as CSARDRPASGSGNEQFF.

Ten or more counts support this clonotype. J is TRBJ2-7 and V is TRBV25-1; 7 nucleotides agree with TRBD2. The CDR3 is made up of 15 amino acids. Trimming removed 5 bases from V and 5 bases from J; junction bases left unmatched: 12. Germline CDR1 MGHDK, CDR2 SYGVNS. In nucleotides, the CDR3 is TGTGCCAGCAGTCCCTCGGGTGTGGGGGGGAACGAGCAGTACTTC. Translated, it gives CASSPSGVGGNEQYF.

This clonotype was detected ten times or more. The rearrangement uses TRBV12-5 and TRBJ2-2, with D tentatively TRBD1 or TRBD2 (6 bases each). Germline CDR1 reads LGHNT; CDR2 reads FRNRAP. The V and J ends lost 0 bases and 4 bases respectively, with 15 bases between them. The CDR3 sequence is 17 residues long. In DNA, the CDR3 is TGTGCTAGTGGTTTGGTACCCGGGGGCCGGCTCACCGGGGAGCTGTTTTTT. Translating gives CASGLVPGGRLTGELFF.

This clonotype was detected many times. The chain recombines TRBV12-3 or TRBV12-4 with TRBJ2-3; D perhaps matches TRBD2 (6 bases). This CDR3 has 17 amino acids. V gave up 6 bases and J gave up 0 bases, with 19 bases separating them. Here the CDR3 reads CASRVNPTSPSTDTQYF. As DNA, the CDR3 is TGTGCCAGCAGAGTGAACCCGACTAGTCCAAGCACAGATACGCAGTATTTT.

This clonotype appeared many times. V is TRBV7-9 and J is TRBJ2-1; D assignment may be TRBD1 or TRBD2 (6 bases each). CDR1 SEHNR and CDR2 FQNEAQ come from the germline V gene (reference sequence). Trimming removed 8 bases at V and 9 bases at J, with 20 bases between. This CDR3 has 14 amino acids. Here the CDR3 reads CASPPAVGGGEQFF. The CDR3 region has the DNA TGTGCCAGCCCCCCTGCCGTAGGAGGGGGTGAGCAGTTCTTC.